This T cell receptor (beta chain) emerged from a study of blood T cells in healthy people across ages. Across the whole study: The capture of about one barcoded beta molecule per two T cells was achieved by template switching.

Per individual sample, total RNA of at least 6 micrograms was extracted. CDR3 length: 13 amino acids. V was clipped by 4 bases and J by 2 bases, with 10 bases between them. Germline loops: CDR1 SGHRS, CDR2 YFSETQ. Primers used in a second PCR of about 6 to 11 cycles were a sample-barcoded 5' primer and a J-beta primer mix. Template switching added a 12-random-nucleotide identifier to every cDNA molecule. TCRdb passed the 5' RACE reads through MiXCR, listing each CDR3 protein once. This table has about 830,000 distinct CDR3 sequences, around 68% appearing once. The chain recombines TRBV5-1 with TRBJ2-7; TRBD1 is a possible D gene (6 bases). The clonotype originates from a young man in good health. The material sequenced was blood. CDR3 nucleotide sequence: TGCGCCAGCAGCCCGGACAGTGCCTACGAGCAGTACTTC. This encodes CASSPDSAYEQYF.